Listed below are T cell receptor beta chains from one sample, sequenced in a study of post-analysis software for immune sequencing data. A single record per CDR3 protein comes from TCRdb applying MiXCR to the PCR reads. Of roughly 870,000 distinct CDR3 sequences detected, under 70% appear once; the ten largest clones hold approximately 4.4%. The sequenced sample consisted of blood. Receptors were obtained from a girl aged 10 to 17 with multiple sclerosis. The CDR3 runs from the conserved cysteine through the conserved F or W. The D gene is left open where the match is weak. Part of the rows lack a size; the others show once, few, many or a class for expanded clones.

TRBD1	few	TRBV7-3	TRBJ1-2	TGTGCCAGCAGCTTTCCGGACAGGGTCTATGGCTACACCTTC	CASSFPDRVYGYTF
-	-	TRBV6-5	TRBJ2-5	TGTGCCAGCACTCCGGGGCGAGCGGGAGAGACCCAGTACTTC	CASTPGRAGETQYF
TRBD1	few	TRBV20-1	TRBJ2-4	TGCAGTGCTAGAGTTGGAGGCAGGGGGCGTTTGGAGCAGTACTTC	CSARVGGRGRLEQYF
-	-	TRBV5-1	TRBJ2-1	TGCGCCAGCAGCTTGGGGGGAAACCTCAATGAGCAGTTCTTC	CASSLGGNLNEQFF
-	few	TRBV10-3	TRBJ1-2	TGTGCCATCAGTGAGACGAGGACATATGGCTACACCTTC	CAISETRTYGYTF
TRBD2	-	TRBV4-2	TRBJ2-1	TGTGCCAGCCGACCCGGGACTAGCGGCTACAATGAGCAGTTCTTC	CASRPGTSGYNEQFF
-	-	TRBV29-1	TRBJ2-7	TGCAGCGTTGAAGTACCAGAAGGCAGCTCCTACGAGCAGTACTTC	CSVEVPEGSSYEQYF
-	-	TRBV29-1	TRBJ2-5	TGCAGCGTTGAATTATTGGAGAGTTTGGAGACCCAGTACTTC	CSVELLESLETQYF
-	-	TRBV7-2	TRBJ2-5	TGTGCCAGCAGCTTAATGCCCGGGGCGGGTAGACAAGAGACCCAGTACTTC	CASSLMPGAGRQETQYF
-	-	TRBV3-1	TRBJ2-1	TGTGCCAGCAGCCAAGTGATATTAGCCATACTGAATGAGCAGTTCTTC	CASSQVILAILNEQFF
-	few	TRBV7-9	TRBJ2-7	TGTGCCAGCAGCTTAGTAAGGACAGTTCGCTCCTACGAGCAGTACTTC	CASSLVRTVRSYEQYF
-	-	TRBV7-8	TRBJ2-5	TGTGCCAGCAGCCCCGGCCGGGGGCGGACGATAAAGACCCAGTACTTC	CASSPGRGRTIKTQYF
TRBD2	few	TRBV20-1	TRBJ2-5	TGCAGTGCTAGGGTAGCGGGGGCGGGAGAGACCCAGTACTTC	CSARVAGAGETQYF
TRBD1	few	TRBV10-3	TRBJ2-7	TGTGCCATCAGTGCGAGCCGGGGACAGGGTCAGTACGAGCAGTACTTC	CAISASRGQGQYEQYF
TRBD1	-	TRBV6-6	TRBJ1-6	TGTGCCAGCACATACAGGGGCAACTCACCCCTCCACTTT	CASTYRGNSPLHF
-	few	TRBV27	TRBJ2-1	TGTGCCTCCCGGGGTTGGGGATACAATGAGCAGTTCTTC	CASRGWGYNEQFF
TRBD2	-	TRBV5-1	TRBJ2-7	TGCGCCAGCAGCTTGGGGACTAGCTGGGCCTACGAGCAGTACTTC	CASSLGTSWAYEQYF
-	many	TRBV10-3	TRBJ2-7	TGTGCCATCAGTGAGTCGAGGTACGAGCAGTACTTC	CAISESRYEQYF
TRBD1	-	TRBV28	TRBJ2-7	TGTGCCAGCAGTACACGGGACAGGAACTACGAGCAGTACTTC	CASSTRDRNYEQYF
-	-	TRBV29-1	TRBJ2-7	TGCAGCGTAGCCGGAACGGCGAACTACGAGCAGTACTTC	CSVAGTANYEQYF
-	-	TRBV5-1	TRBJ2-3	TGCGCCAGCAGCGCCCCAGCTGATACGCAGTATTTT	CASSAPADTQYF
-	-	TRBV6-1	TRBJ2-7	TGTGCCAGCAGCGAGGCCGGTGCGGAGTTCTACGAGCAGTACTTC	CASSEAGAEFYEQYF